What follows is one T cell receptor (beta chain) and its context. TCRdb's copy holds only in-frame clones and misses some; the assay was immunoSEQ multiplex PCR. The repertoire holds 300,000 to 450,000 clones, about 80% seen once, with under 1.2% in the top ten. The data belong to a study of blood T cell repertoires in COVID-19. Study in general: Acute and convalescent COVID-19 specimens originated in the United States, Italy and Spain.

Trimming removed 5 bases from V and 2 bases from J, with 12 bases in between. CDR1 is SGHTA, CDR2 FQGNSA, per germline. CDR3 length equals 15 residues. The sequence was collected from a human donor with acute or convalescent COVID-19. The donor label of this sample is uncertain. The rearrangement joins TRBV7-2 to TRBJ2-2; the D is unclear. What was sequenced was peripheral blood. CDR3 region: CASSLRSDNTGELFF. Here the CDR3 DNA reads TGTGCCAGCAGCCTGAGAAGCGACAACACCGGGGAGCTGTTTTTT.